A selection of T cell receptor beta chains follows, all from one sample in a study of OX40 agonist ivuxolimab in advanced cancers. Assay used: immunoSEQ multiplex PCR; TCRdb lists only in-frame clones, some missing. The sample includes some 97,000 clones, 90% of them seen just once. The sample was CD4+ or CD8+ T cells sorted from blood, taken in a trial of the OX40 agonist ivuxolimab. These receptors were collected from an adult with an advanced solid tumor such as melanoma, head and neck, liver or kidney cancer. Each CDR3 is given with its conserved first and last residue. A D gene is named only where the DNA matches it firmly. Size is omitted from some rows. Given values are once, few, many or a class for expanded clones.

v_gene	j_gene	abundance	d_gene	CDR3nt	CDR3aa
TRBV28	TRBJ2-3	NA	NA	TGTGCCAGCAGTCCACCCCGACATTCAGATACGCAGTATTTT	CASSPPRHSDTQYF
TRBV11-2	TRBJ2-7	NA	TRBD1	TGTGCCAGCAGCACCTCCGGGACAGGGATCTACGAGCAGTACTTC	CASSTSGTGIYEQYF
TRBV10-3	TRBJ2-2	NA	NA	TGTGCGTTGGGGGGGAACACCGGGGAGCTGTTTTTT	CALGGNTGELFF
TRBV5-1	TRBJ2-1	NA	TRBD2	TGCGCCAGCAGCTTGGCACTAGCGGGAGGTAGGTGGAATGAGCAGTTCTTC	CASSLALAGGRWNEQFF
TRBV7-3	TRBJ1-1	NA	NA	TGTGCCAGCAGTCCCGACAGATGGACCACTGAAGCTTTCTTT	CASSPDRWTTEAFF
TRBV6-6	TRBJ2-3	NA	TRBD2	TGTGCCAGCAGTCTCCGGACTAGCGGGAACACAGATACGCAGTATTTT	CASSLRTSGNTDTQYF
TRBV5-4	TRBJ2-5	NA	NA	TGTGCCAGCACAGACCAAGAGACCCAGTACTTC	CASTDQETQYF
TRBV6-5	TRBJ1-5	NA	NA	TGTGCCAGCAGCCTACAGGCCGATAGCAATCAGCCCCAGCATTTT	CASSLQADSNQPQHF
TRBV6-6	TRBJ2-5	NA	TRBD2	TGTGCCAGCAGTTACCGGTCTCTGGGGGGGGAGACCCAGTACTTC	CASSYRSLGGETQYF
TRBV28	TRBJ1-4	few	NA	TGTGCCAGCAGTTCAGGGAGTACTAATGAAAAACTGTTTTTT	CASSSGSTNEKLFF
TRBV6-6	TRBJ2-7	NA	NA	TGTGCCAGCAGTTACTCGAGTATAAACGAGCAGTACTTC	CASSYSSINEQYF
TRBV5-1	TRBJ2-1	NA	TRBD2	TGCGCCAGCAGCTCAAGGCGGGAGGGCAACAATGAGCAGTTCTTC	CASSSRREGNNEQFF
TRBV2	TRBJ2-3	NA	NA	TGTGCCACAGGGGGGGTGGCTGGACGGCCAGATACGCAGTATTTT	CATGGVAGRPDTQYF
TRBV18	TRBJ2-5	NA	NA	TGTGCCAGCCGGTCGGCGGAGACCCAGTACTTC	CASRSAETQYF
TRBV5-4	TRBJ1-2	NA	TRBD1	TGTGCCAGCAGCACGGGACAGGGCGGCCGCTACACCTTC	CASSTGQGGRYTF
TRBV19	TRBJ2-7	once	NA	TGTGCCAGTAAGGCGGGGACGTTCCCCTACGAGCAGTACTTC	CASKAGTFPYEQYF
TRBV6-4	TRBJ2-1	NA	TRBD2	TGTGCCAGCAGTGTTCGGGAGGGCCTAGGGGAGCAGTTCTTC	CASSVREGLGEQFF
TRBV6-1	TRBJ2-5	NA	NA	TGTGCCAGCAGTGAATGGGATACAGGTTGGGAGACCCAGTACTTC	CASSEWDTGWETQYF
TRBV10-2	TRBJ2-3	NA	TRBD1	TGCGCCAGCAGAGACAGGACAGGCTTGAATACGCAGTATTTT	CASRDRTGLNTQYF
TRBV19	TRBJ1-5	NA	NA	TGTGCCAGTAGTTTTTCGTCAAGTGGCAGGGGCCCCCCCCAGCATTTT	CASSFSSSGRGPPQHF
TRBV2	TRBJ2-2	NA	NA	TGTGCCAGCACGACGGGACCCAACACCGGGGAGCTGTTTTTT	CASTTGPNTGELFF
TRBV4-2	TRBJ2-5	NA	TRBD2	TGTGCCAGCAGCCAAGATCTAATAGCGGGAGCAACCCAGTACTTC	CASSQDLIAGATQYF
TRBV6-5	TRBJ1-4	NA	TRBD1	TGTGCCAGCAGTTACCGGGACAGAACTAATGAAAAACTGTTTTTT	CASSYRDRTNEKLFF
TRBV18	TRBJ2-1	NA	NA	TGTGCCAGCGCCCCCGGGGAATTAGAGGTGGGCAATGAGCAGTTCTTC	CASAPGELEVGNEQFF
TRBV10-3	TRBJ2-5	NA	NA	TGTGCCATCAGTGGCGGCATCCAAGAGACCCAGTACTTC	CAISGGIQETQYF
TRBV5-1	TRBJ1-1	NA	NA	TGCGCCAGCAGCTTGGATAGGGGCGTGAACACTGAAGCTTTCTTT	CASSLDRGVNTEAFF
TRBV14	TRBJ2-1	NA	NA	TGTGCCAGCAGTCAGACTAACAATGAGCAGTTCTTC	CASSQTNNEQFF
TRBV14	TRBJ1-2	NA	NA	TGTGCCAGCAGCTTGAATCGGGGGGGTAACTATGGCTACACCTTC	CASSLNRGGNYGYTF
TRBV7-9	TRBJ2-1	NA	TRBD2	TGTGCCAGCGCCGGGACTAGCGGTTACAATGAGCAGTTCTTC	CASAGTSGYNEQFF
TRBV6-1	TRBJ1-3	NA	TRBD1	TGTGCCAGCAGTGAACAGGGGGCCTCTGGAAACACCATATATTTT	CASSEQGASGNTIYF
TRBV25-1	TRBJ1-6	NA	NA	TGTGCCAGCAGTGAAAGGGCAGGGAATTCACCCCTCCACTTT	CASSERAGNSPLHF
TRBV5-4	TRBJ2-5	NA	TRBD1	TGTGCCAGCAGCCGCGGACAGGGTAACCAAGAGACCCAGTACTTC	CASSRGQGNQETQYF
TRBV28	TRBJ2-3	NA	TRBD2	TGTGCCAGCGAGGGACTAGCGGGAGCAGATACGCAGTATTTT	CASEGLAGADTQYF
TRBV28	TRBJ1-5	NA	NA	TGTGCCAGCAGTTTTGCTCAGCCCCAGCATTTT	CASSFAQPQHF
TRBV7-2	TRBJ1-2	NA	NA	TGTGCCAGCAGCTTAGGATGGAACTATGGCTACACCTTC	CASSLGWNYGYTF
TRBV18	TRBJ1-5	NA	NA	TGTGCCAGCTCACCAACACAAGCCTTTAATCAGCCCCAGCATTTT	CASSPTQAFNQPQHF
TRBV27	TRBJ1-2	NA	TRBD1	TGTGCCAGCAGTTTCTTGGGACAGGGGGCTGGCTACACCTTC	CASSFLGQGAGYTF
TRBV7-2	TRBJ2-7	NA	TRBD2	TGTGCCAGCAGCTTAGCGATAGCGGGAAACTCCTACGAGCAGTACTTC	CASSLAIAGNSYEQYF
TRBV15	TRBJ2-5	NA	TRBD1	TGTGCCACCAGCAGATGGGGGACAGGGGAATTGCGGGAGACCCAGTACTTC	CATSRWGTGELRETQYF
TRBV7-8	TRBJ1-1	NA	NA	TGTGCCAGCAGCTTCGAAACAGGGACGAACACTGAAGCTTTCTTT	CASSFETGTNTEAFF
TRBV29-1	TRBJ2-1	NA	TRBD2	TGCAGCGTTGGAGGGACTAGCGGGAAGCACAATGAGCAGTTCTTC	CSVGGTSGKHNEQFF
TRBV18	TRBJ1-4	NA	NA	TGTGCCAGCTCACCCGCAACTAATGAAAAACTGTTTTTT	CASSPATNEKLFF
TRBV27	TRBJ2-7	NA	NA	TGTGCCAGCAGTTTAAAGGGTGGGAGCCCTCCCTACGAGCAGTACTTC	CASSLKGGSPPYEQYF
TRBV28	TRBJ2-7	NA	TRBD2	TGTGCCAGCAGCGCGGCTCTTTTTGCGGGAGATCACGAGCAGTACTTC	CASSAALFAGDHEQYF
TRBV5-1	TRBJ2-7	NA	NA	TGCGCCAGCAGCCCTTTTGAAAGCTCCTACGAGCAGTACTTC	CASSPFESSYEQYF
TRBV19	TRBJ1-1	few	NA	TGTGCCAGTAGTATTATGGGGAAGTTGCCAGCTTTCTTT	CASSIMGKLPAFF
TRBV7-9	TRBJ2-5	NA	TRBD2	TGTGCCAGCAGCTTTAGGACTAGCGGGAGTGAGACCCAGTACTTC	CASSFRTSGSETQYF
TRBV5-4	TRBJ1-2	NA	TRBD1	TGTGCCAGCAGCTCTACAGGGGCTCAGCGGTATGGCTACACCTTC	CASSSTGAQRYGYTF
TRBV4-2	TRBJ2-7	NA	NA	TGTGCCAGCAGCCAAGAATGGGTTGGGGAGCAGTACTTC	CASSQEWVGEQYF
TRBV5-1	TRBJ2-2	NA	TRBD2	TGCGCCAGCAGCTCCGGGACTAGCTTGCGGACCGGGGAGCTGTTTTTT	CASSSGTSLRTGELFF
TRBV15	TRBJ2-7	NA	TRBD1	TGTGCCACCAGCAGAGACAGGGGGCGCGAGCAGTACTTC	CATSRDRGREQYF
TRBV7-9	TRBJ2-7	NA	TRBD2	TGTGCCAGCAGTCTGGGGCTAGCGGGAGGCGAGCAGTACTTC	CASSLGLAGGEQYF
TRBV28	TRBJ1-2	NA	TRBD1	TGTGCCAGCAGTAGACAGGGTAACTATGGCTACACCTTC	CASSRQGNYGYTF
TRBV18	TRBJ1-4	once	NA	TGTGCCAGCTCACTAGCCTTTACGACGAACGAGCTGTTTTTT	CASSLAFTTNELFF
TRBV11-2	TRBJ2-5	NA	NA	TGTGCCAGCAGCTTAGCAGTATCGGGTCCAGAGACCCAGTACTTC	CASSLAVSGPETQYF
TRBV11-3	TRBJ2-1	NA	TRBD2	TGTGCCAGCAGCTGGACTAGCGGGAGTCATGAGCAGTTCTTC	CASSWTSGSHEQFF
TRBV4-1	TRBJ2-7	NA	NA	TGCGCCAGCAGCCAAGCAGATAGCGGTGGCTCCTACGAGCAGTACTTC	CASSQADSGGSYEQYF